These 17 T cell receptor beta chains were all obtained from the same sample, sequenced in a study of shared clonotypes between healthy human individuals (dated by TCRdb to the early 2020s). Library method: the immunoSEQ multiplex PCR assay. TCRdb limited this immuneACCESS table to in-frame rearrangements with V and J called. A share of clones is missing; checked studies link under half to unresolved V genes, and the rest is unexplained. Counted in this sample were a few million clones; approximately 92% of them appeared once. Jointly, the top ten make up over 0.12% of the sample. Sample: naive CD4+ T cells sorted from blood. The meaning of the sample's cell subset or site label: CD45RA+ positively selected. These receptors were collected from a man aged 18 to 30 in good health.

This chain uses TRBV19 with TRBJ2-7, with D perhaps assigned TRBD1 or TRBD2 (7 bases each). With 5 bases removed from V and 7 bases from J, the gap between germline ends came to 21 bases. Germline V gives CDR1 LNHDA, CDR2 SQIVND (reference sequence). This CDR3 contains 15 residues. The CDR3 region has the DNA TGTGCCAGTAGTCCCCTAGGGGAGGGGGCAGGGGAGCAGTACTTC. Amino acids: CASSPLGEGAGEQYF.

This sequence joins TRBV19 and TRBJ2-1; TRBD1 or TRBD2 may be the D gene (7 bases each). Germline V gene sequence: CDR1 LNHDA, CDR2 SQIVND (reference sequence). This CDR3 contains 15 residues. Trimming pared 5 bases from V and 5 bases from J, leaving 16 bases between. CDR3 in DNA: TGTGCCAGTAGTGAGGGCAGGGGGGGAAACAATGAGCAGTTCTTC. Translated, it gives CASSEGRGGNNEQFF.

This rearrangement joins TRBV5-6 to TRBJ2-7, with D perhaps TRBD1 or TRBD2 (6 bases each). Looked up from germline, CDR1 is SGHDT and CDR2 is YYEEEE. CDR3 length: 13 residues. With 1 base removed from V and 6 bases from J, the gap between germline ends came to 11 bases. CDR3 protein: CASSLPGDSEQYF. CDR3 DNA: TGTGCCAGCAGCTTGCCAGGGGACTCCGAGCAGTACTTC.

This clone was seen once. This chain links TRBV2 with TRBJ2-5; D is possibly TRBD2 (5 bases). V lost 4 bases to trimming and J lost 5 bases, with 14 bases between them. CDR3 length: 14 amino acids. From germline, CDR1 is SNHLY and CDR2 FYNNEI. CDR3 loop: CASSGSGTGETQYF. CDR3 sequence (DNA): TGTGCCAGCAGTGGGTCCGGCACGGGGGAGACCCAGTACTTC.

This chain connects TRBV23-1 to TRBJ2-1; D ambiguous. TRBV23-1 is an ORF; its function is uncertain. This CDR3 has 15 residues. V was clipped by 2 bases and J by 3 bases, with 11 bases between them. The CDR3 spells CASSQPGPVYNEQFF. The CDR3 nucleotides are TGCGCCAGCAGTCAACCCGGACCCGTCTACAATGAGCAGTTCTTC.

This clone occurred once. This chain uses TRBV11-3 with TRBJ2-2, with D unclear. The CDR3 spans 14 residues. V was clipped by 5 bases and J by 4 bases, with 11 bases between them. Germline V gives CDR1 SGHNT, CDR2 YENEEA. CDR3 DNA: TGTGCCAGCAGCCTGGAGTCCGCCACCGGGGAGCTGTTTTTT. This codes for CASSLESATGELFF.

The chain is built from TRBV2 and TRBJ1-5; the D gene is possibly TRBD1 (6 bases). The V gene lost 6 bases and the J gene lost 9 bases, with 21 bases spanning the gap. The CDR3 has 15 amino acids. The V gene's germline CDR1 is SNHLY and CDR2 FYNNEI. The CDR3 here is CASRKNREGYSPQHF. DNA for the CDR3: TGTGCCAGCAGGAAGAACAGGGAGGGCTATTCGCCCCAGCATTTT.

The gene calls are TRBV5-1 and TRBJ2-1, with D possibly being TRBD1 or TRBD2 (7 bases each). Germline V gene data show CDR1 as SGHRS and CDR2 as YFSETQ. The CDR3 is made up of 18 amino acids. Between the trimmed V and J ends, which lost 0 bases and 7 bases, there was a span of 23 bases. The CDR3: CASSLAPGGVRSDNEQFF. The CDR3 nucleotides read TGCGCCAGCAGCTTGGCCCCAGGGGGGGTTCGATCGGATAATGAGCAGTTCTTC. The full variable domain, in which reference TRBV5-1 and TRBJ2-1 provide the parts outside the CDR3, is KAGVTQTPRYLIKTRGQQVTLSCSPISGHRSVSWYQQTPGQGLQFLFEYFSETQRNKGNFPGRFSGRQFSNSRSEMNVSTLELGDSALYLCASSLAPGGVRSDNEQFFGPGTRLTVL.

V is TRBV25-1 and J is TRBJ1-1; the D gene is possibly TRBD1 (6 bases). The CDR3 totals 13 residues. Trimming left V 6 bases short and J 4 bases short, with 12 bases between. Germline CDR1 MGHDK, CDR2 SYGVNS. CDR3 sequence reads: CASRQGMGTEAFF. The DNA of the CDR3 is TGTGCCAGCAGGCAGGGGATGGGCACTGAAGCTTTCTTT.

For this clone: Other DNA sequences in the same sample also yield this CDR3. This chain joins TRBV7-2 and TRBJ2-7, with D hard to call. V was pared by 0 bases and J by 0 bases, with 9 bases between. The CDR3 has 15 amino acids. Germline CDR1 SGHTA, CDR2 FQGNSA. CDR3 in DNA: TGTGCCAGCAGCTTAGCGCCGGGCAGCTCCTACGAGCAGTACTTC. This gives the protein CASSLAPGSSYEQYF. The full variable domain, with the rest looked up from reference TRBV7-2 and TRBJ2-7, is GAGVSQSPSNKVTEKGKDVELRCDPISGHTALYWYRQSLGQGLEFLIYFQGNSAPDKSGLPSDRFSAERTGGSVSTLTIQRTQQEDSAVYLCASSLAPGSSYEQYFGPGTRLTVT.

The chain uses TRBV13 and TRBJ2-3, with 8 bases matching TRBD1. J was trimmed by 5 bases and V by 5 bases; bases with no gene match: 12. CDR1 is PRHDT, CDR2 FYEKMQ, per germline (reference sequence). The CDR3 totals 16 residues. The CDR3 DNA follows: TGTGCCAGCAGCCCACTCCGGGACAGGACGGGAGATACGCAGTATTTT. This encodes CASSPLRDRTGDTQYF.

The gene calls are TRBV12-5 and TRBJ2-5, with D perhaps TRBD1 (5 bases). Looked up from germline, CDR1 is LGHNT and CDR2 is FRNRAP. V was shortened by 1 base and J by 2 bases, with 11 bases between the two germline ends. This CDR3 comprises 15 residues. CDR3 sequence: CASGLALKGQETQYF. The CDR3 nucleotides read TGTGCTAGTGGTTTGGCCCTCAAGGGGCAAGAGACCCAGTACTTC. Looking up the rest from reference TRBV12-5 and TRBJ2-5 gives the full variable domain: DARVTQTPRHKVTEMGQEVTMRCQPILGHNTVFWYRQTMMQGLELLAYFRNRAPLDDSGMPKDRFSAEMPDATLATLKIQPSEPRDSAVYFCASGLALKGQETQYFGPGTRLLVL.

About this clone: At the DNA level, this CDR3 is encoded by other sequences in the same sample as well. The J gene is TRBJ2-2, the V gene TRBV19, with D uncertain. Germline CDR1 reads LNHDA; CDR2 reads SQIVND (reference sequence). Trimming left V 3 bases short and J 1 base short, with 6 bases between. This CDR3 comprises 14 residues. The CDR3 is CASSIEVNTGELFF. The CDR3 region has the DNA TGTGCCAGTAGTATTGAAGTGAACACCGGGGAGCTGTTTTTT.

The sample holds a few counts of this clone. The V and J genes are TRBV2 and TRBJ2-2; 10 bases line up with TRBD2. Looked up from germline, CDR1 is SNHLY and CDR2 is FYNNEI. The CDR3 is 15 amino acids. J lost 2 bases, V lost 6 bases, and 3 bases had no gene match. Written as DNA, the CDR3 is TGTGCCAGCAGGCTAGCGGGGGTCAACACCGGGGAGCTGTTTTTT. Protein sequence: CASRLAGVNTGELFF.

The rearrangement uses TRBV27 and TRBJ2-7, with 9 bases matching TRBD2. This CDR3 is built from 17 residues. J lost 4 bases, V lost 2 bases, and 12 bases had no gene match. Germline CDR1 MNHEY, CDR2 SMNVEV (reference sequence). The CDR3 loop is CASSLPRAGGVAYEQYF. The CDR3 bases are TGTGCCAGCAGTTTACCACGAGCGGGAGGAGTGGCTTACGAGCAGTACTTC.

The V call is TRBV6-1, the J call TRBJ2-6, with D possibly TRBD2 on 7 matching bases. CDR1 is MNHNS, CDR2 SASEGT, per germline. This CDR3 is built from 16 residues. Trimming removed 0 bases from V and 4 bases from J, with 10 bases in between. CDR3 bases: TGTGCCAGCAGTGAAGCGGGGGGGCGCGGGGCCAACGTCCTGACTTTC. The encoded protein is CASSEAGGRGANVLTF.

Concerning this clone: The same CDR3 can be traced to other DNA sequences in this sample. This chain links TRBV10-3 with TRBJ2-3; the D gene is possibly TRBD2 (6 bases). Trimming removed 6 bases from V and 1 base from J, with 11 bases in between. CDR1 is ENHRY, CDR2 SYGVKD, per germline. The CDR3 totals 14 residues. The CDR3 loop reads CAIRDSGGTDTQYF. The CDR3 DNA sequence: TGTGCCATCAGGGACTCGGGGGGCACAGATACGCAGTATTTT.